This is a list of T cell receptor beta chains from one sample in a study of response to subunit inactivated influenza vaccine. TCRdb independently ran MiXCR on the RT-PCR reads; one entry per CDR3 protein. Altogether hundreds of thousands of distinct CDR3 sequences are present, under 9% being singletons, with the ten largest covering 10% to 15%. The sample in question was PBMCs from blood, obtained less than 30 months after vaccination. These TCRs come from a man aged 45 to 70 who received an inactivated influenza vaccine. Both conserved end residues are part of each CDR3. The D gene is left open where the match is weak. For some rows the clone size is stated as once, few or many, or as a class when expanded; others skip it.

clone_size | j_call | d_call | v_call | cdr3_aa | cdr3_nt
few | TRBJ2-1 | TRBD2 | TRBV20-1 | CSARAWGELAVYNEQFF | TGCAGTGCTAGAGCTTGGGGTGAACTAGCGGTATACAATGAGCAGTTCTTC
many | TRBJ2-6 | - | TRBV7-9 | CASIQNQGAGANVLTF | TGTGCCAGCATCCAAAATCAGGGAGCTGGGGCCAACGTCCTGACTTTC
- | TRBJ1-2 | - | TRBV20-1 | CSATTAGGYTF | TGCAGTGCTACTACCGCAGGTGGCTACACCTTC
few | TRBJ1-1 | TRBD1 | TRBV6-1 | CASKQIGGGQAFF | TGTGCCAGCAAGCAGATAGGAGGGGGCCAAGCTTTCTTT
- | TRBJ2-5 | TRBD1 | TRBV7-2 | CASSEGTGVVGTQYF | TGTGCCAGCAGCGAAGGGACAGGGGTTGTCGGGACCCAGTACTTC
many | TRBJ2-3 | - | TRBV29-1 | CSVERDHQDTQYF | TGCAGCGTTGAACGGGATCACCAAGATACGCAGTATTTT
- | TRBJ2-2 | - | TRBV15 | CATSRGSTGELFF | TGTGCCACCAGCAGAGGGTCCACCGGGGAGCTGTTTTTT
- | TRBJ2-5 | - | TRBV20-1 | CSARDAAAHQETQYF | TGCAGTGCTAGAGATGCAGCGGCACACCAAGAGACCCAGTACTTC
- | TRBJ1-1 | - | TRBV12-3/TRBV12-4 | CASSFNQRNTEAFF | TGTGCCAGCAGTTTCAATCAGCGGAACACTGAAGCTTTCTTT
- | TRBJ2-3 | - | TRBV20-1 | CSARDSGGGDTQYF | TGCAGTGCTAGAGATTCAGGAGGGGGAGATACGCAGTATTTT
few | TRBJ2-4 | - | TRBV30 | CAWNTRFSIQYF | TGTGCCTGGAATACGAGGTTCTCTATTCAGTACTTC
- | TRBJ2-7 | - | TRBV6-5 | CASSYLTGTYEQYF | TGTGCCAGCAGTTACCTGACGGGAACCTACGAGCAGTACTTC
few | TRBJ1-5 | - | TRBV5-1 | CASSPDGGRNQPQHF | TGCGCCAGCAGCCCCGACGGGGGGCGCAATCAGCCCCAGCATTTT
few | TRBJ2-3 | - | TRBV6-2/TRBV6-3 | CASSPMGADTQYF | TGTGCCAGCTCACCGATGGGGGCCGATACGCAGTATTTT
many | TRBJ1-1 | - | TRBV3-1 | CASSHRTVNTEAFF | TGTGCCAGCAGCCATCGGACAGTAAACACTGAAGCTTTCTTT
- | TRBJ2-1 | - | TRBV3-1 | CASSQGTGPRNEQFF | TGTGCCAGCAGCCAAGGGACTGGTCCGCGCAATGAGCAGTTCTTC